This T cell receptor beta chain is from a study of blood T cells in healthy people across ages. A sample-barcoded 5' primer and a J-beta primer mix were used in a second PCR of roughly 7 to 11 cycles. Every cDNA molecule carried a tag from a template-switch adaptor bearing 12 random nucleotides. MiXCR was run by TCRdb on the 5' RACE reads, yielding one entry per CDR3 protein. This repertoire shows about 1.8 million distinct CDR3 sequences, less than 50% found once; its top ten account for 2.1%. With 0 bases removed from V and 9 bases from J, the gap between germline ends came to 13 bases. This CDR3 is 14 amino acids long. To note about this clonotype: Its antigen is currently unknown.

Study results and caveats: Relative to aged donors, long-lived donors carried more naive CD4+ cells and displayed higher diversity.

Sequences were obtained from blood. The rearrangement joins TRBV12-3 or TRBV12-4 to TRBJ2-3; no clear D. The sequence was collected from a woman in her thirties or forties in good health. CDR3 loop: CASSLAPSYGTQYF. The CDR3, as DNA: TGTGCCAGCAGTTTAGCGCCGAGTTACGGGACGCAGTATTTT.